This T cell receptor (beta chain) was obtained from a study of cytomegalovirus exposure and HLA in healthy donors. The study's findings and limits: Analysis was carried out at a later point, and it linked a missense DCLRE1C variant to TCR beta V- and J-gene trimming.

There are a few counts of this clone. Its target is not known. Germline V gene sequence: CDR1 SGHTS, CDR2 YDEGEE. V was pared by 4 bases and J by 6 bases, with 6 bases of the junction left unmatched. CDR3 length: 14 residues. PCR primers comprised 60 Vbeta and 13 Jbeta primers. TCRdb's table, derived via immunoSEQ multiplex PCR, lists solely in-frame clones and lacks some. The repertoire has 120,000 or so clones, 17% of them found once; the top ten carry approximately 2.9%. The chain employs TRBV5-8 and TRBJ2-1; TRBD2 agrees at 8 bases. Sequencing was carried out using PBMCs. This receptor was identified in a female donor in good health and CMV-seropositive. The CDR3 spells CASSLGLVGNEQFF. DNA of the CDR3: TGTGCCAGCAGCCTGGGACTAGTCGGCAATGAGCAGTTCTTC.